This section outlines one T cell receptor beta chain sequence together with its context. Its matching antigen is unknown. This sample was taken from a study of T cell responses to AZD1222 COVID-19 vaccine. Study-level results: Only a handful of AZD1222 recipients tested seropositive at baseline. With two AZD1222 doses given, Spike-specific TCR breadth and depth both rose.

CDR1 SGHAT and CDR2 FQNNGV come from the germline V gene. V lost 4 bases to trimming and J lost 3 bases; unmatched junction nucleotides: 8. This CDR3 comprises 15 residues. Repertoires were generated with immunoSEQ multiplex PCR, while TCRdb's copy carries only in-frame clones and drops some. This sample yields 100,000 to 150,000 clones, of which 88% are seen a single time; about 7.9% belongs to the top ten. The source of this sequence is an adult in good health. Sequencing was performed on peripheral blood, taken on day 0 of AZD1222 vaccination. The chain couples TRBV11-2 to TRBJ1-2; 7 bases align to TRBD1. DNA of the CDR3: TGTGCCAGCAGCTCCGGCGGAGGGGGCTACTATGGCTACACCTTC. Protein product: CASSSGGGGYYGYTF.